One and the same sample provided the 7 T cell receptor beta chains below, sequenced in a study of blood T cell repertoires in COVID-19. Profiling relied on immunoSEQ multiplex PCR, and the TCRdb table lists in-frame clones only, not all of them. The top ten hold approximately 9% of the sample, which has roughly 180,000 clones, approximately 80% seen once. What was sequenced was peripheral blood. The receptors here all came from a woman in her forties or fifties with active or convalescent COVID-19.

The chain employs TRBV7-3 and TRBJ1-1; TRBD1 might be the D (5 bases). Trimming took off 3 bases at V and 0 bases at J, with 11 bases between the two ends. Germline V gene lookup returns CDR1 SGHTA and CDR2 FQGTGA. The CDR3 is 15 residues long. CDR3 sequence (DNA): TGTGCCAGCAGCTTGGGACGGGGGATGAACACTGAAGCTTTCTTT. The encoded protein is CASSLGRGMNTEAFF.

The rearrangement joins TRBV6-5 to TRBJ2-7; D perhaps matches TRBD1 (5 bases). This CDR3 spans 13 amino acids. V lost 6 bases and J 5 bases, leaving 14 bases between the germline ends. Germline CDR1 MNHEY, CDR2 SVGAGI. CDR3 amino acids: CASRCRTCHEQYF. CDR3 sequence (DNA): TGTGCCAGCAGGTGCCGGACATGCCACGAGCAGTACTTC.

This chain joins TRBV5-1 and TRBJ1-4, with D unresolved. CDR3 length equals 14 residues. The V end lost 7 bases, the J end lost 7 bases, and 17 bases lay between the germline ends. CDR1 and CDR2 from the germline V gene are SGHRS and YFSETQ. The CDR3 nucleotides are TGCGCCAGCCGACGGACGGAGGGTGGTGAAAAACTGTTTTTT. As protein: CASRRTEGGEKLFF.

The CDR3 DNA sequence: TGCAGCGTTGAATATGGGCGAAACACCATATATTTT. Its translation is CSVEYGRNTIYF. The chain carries TRBV29-1 and TRBJ1-3; D gene unclear. CDR3 length equals 12 residues. Germline CDR1 reads SQVTM; CDR2 reads ANQGSEA. V shed 2 bases and J shed 5 bases, with 7 bases lying between them.

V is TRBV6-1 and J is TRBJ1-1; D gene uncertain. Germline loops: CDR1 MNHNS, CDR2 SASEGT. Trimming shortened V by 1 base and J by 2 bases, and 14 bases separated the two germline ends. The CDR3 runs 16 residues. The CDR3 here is CASSEEVSGGNTEAFF. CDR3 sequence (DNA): TGTGCCAGCAGTGAAGAGGTGTCGGGTGGTAACACTGAAGCTTTCTTT.

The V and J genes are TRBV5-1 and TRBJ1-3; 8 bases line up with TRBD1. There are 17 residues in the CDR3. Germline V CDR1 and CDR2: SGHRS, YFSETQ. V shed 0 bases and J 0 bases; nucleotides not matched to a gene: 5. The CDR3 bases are TGCGCCAGCAGCTTGGCCACAGGGGGAAACTCTGGAAACACCATATATTTT. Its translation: CASSLATGGNSGNTIYF. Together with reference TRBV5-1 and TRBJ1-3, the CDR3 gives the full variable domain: KAGVTQTPRYLIKTRGQQVTLSCSPISGHRSVSWYQQTPGQGLQFLFEYFSETQRNKGNFPGRFSGRQFSNSRSEMNVSTLELGDSALYLCASSLATGGNSGNTIYFGEGSWLTVV.

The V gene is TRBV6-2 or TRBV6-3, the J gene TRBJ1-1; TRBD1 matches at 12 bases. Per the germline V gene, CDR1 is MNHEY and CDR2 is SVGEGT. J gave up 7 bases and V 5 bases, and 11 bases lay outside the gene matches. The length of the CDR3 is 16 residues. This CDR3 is CASSRARDRGRGEAFF. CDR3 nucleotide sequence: TGTGCCAGCAGTAGGGCCCGGGACAGGGGGCGAGGTGAAGCTTTCTTT.